This T cell receptor (beta chain) emerged from a study of CD8 T cells in Susac syndrome. RNA in amounts of roughly 0.5 to 1 ug was reverse transcribed with random hexamers. Across 54 Vbeta and 13 Jbeta, TCR beta CDR3 was amplified with immunoSEQ multiplex PCR. TCRdb called the immunoSEQ multiplex PCR reads again in MiXCR, with one record for every CDR3 protein. Counted here are 50,000 to 55,000 distinct CDR3 sequences, roughly 94% occurring once; the ten biggest clones make up around 0.75%. The CDR3 loop spans 15 amino acids. Germline V gene sequence: CDR1 GTSNPN, CDR2 SVGIG (reference sequence). Trimming pared 1 base from V and 0 bases from J, leaving 10 bases between. FACS enriched CD8+ TEMRA cells, while bulk CD8+ and CD4+ were negatively isolated.

The sequence was obtained from a human donor with Susac syndrome. The specimen was CD8+ T cells from PBMCs. The chain has TRBV30 and TRBJ2-1; perhaps TRBD2 as D (6 bases). CDR3 protein: CAWSAPAGSYNEQFF. The DNA of the CDR3 is TGTGCCTGGAGTGCCCCAGCGGGCTCCTACAATGAGCAGTTCTTC.